A selection of T cell receptor beta chains follows, all from one sample in a study of cytomegalovirus exposure and HLA in healthy donors. Profiling relied on immunoSEQ multiplex PCR, and the TCRdb table lists in-frame clones only, not all of them. The sample consists of roughly 150,000 clones, over 60% of them appearing once. The sequenced material came from PBMCs. These receptors were taken from a man aged 35-49 years in good health and CMV-seronegative. CDR3s include the opening cysteine and the closing phenylalanine or tryptophan. Fields, in order: D gene, J gene, clone size, CDR3 length, V gene, CDR3 protein, CDR3 DNA. The D gene is left open where the match is weak. Size values are once, few and many counts, or a class for expanded clones, and some rows have none.

- TRBJ1-1 - 14 TRBV10-1 CASSSNSLNTEAFF TGCGCCAGCAGTAGCAACAGCTTGAACACTGAAGCTTTCTTT
TRBD2 TRBJ2-7 - 13 TRBV29-1 CSVASGGLYEQYF TGCAGCGTTGCTAGCGGGGGGCTCTACGAGCAGTACTTC
- TRBJ2-3 - 13 TRBV6-1 CASSEGGTDTQYF TGTGCCAGCAGTGAAGGGGGGACTGATACGCAGTATTTT
TRBD1 TRBJ2-7 - 14 TRBV27 CASSLGQAYYEQYF TGTGCCAGCAGTTTAGGACAGGCCTACTACGAGCAGTACTTC
- TRBJ1-5 - 15 TRBV4-1 CASSQGGGLHQPQHF TGCGCCAGCAGCCAAGGGGGGGGGCTGCATCAGCCCCAGCATTTT
- TRBJ2-3 - 15 TRBV5-4 CASSLGGRGADTQYF TGTGCCAGCAGCTTGGGTGGCAGGGGGGCAGATACGCAGTATTTT
- TRBJ2-4 - 16 TRBV5-1 CASSLQAAQAKNIQYF TGCGCCAGCAGCCTACAGGCCGCGCAAGCCAAAAACATTCAGTACTTC
TRBD1 TRBJ1-6 - 14 TRBV19 CASSEGQGNSPLHF TGTGCCAGTAGTGAGGGACAGGGTAATTCACCCCTCCACTTT
TRBD2 TRBJ2-1 - 16 TRBV27 CASSRRLAGDYNEQFF TGTGCCAGCAGTCGACGACTAGCGGGGGACTACAATGAGCAGTTCTTC
- TRBJ1-2 few 12 TRBV29-1 CSVGNRNYGYTF TGCAGCGTTGGAAACAGGAACTATGGCTACACCTTC
- TRBJ1-2 - 12 TRBV2 CASGGDGHGYTF TGTGCCAGCGGGGGGGACGGTCACGGCTACACCTTC
TRBD1 TRBJ2-3 - 16 TRBV7-8 CASSPFPRGRRDTQYF TGTGCCAGCAGCCCATTTCCCAGGGGGCGAAGAGATACGCAGTATTTT
- TRBJ1-1 - 12 TRBV7-9 CATQILNTEAFF TGTGCCACACAGATCCTGAACACTGAAGCTTTCTTT
- TRBJ1-2 - 15 TRBV4-1 CASSQGGGLGYGYTF TGCGCCAGCAGCCAAGGGGGGGGGCTGGGCTATGGCTACACCTTC
- TRBJ1-1 - 15 TRBV6-5 CASSTSGATKTEAFF TGTGCCAGCAGTACTTCAGGGGCTACGAAGACTGAAGCTTTCTTT
TRBD1 TRBJ2-2 few 15 TRBV28 CASSAGQEVPGELFF TGTGCCAGCAGCGCGGGACAGGAGGTCCCCGGGGAGCTGTTTTTT
TRBD1 TRBJ1-5 - 15 TRBV19 CASSPTGAGNQPQHF TGTGCCAGTAGTCCGACAGGGGCAGGCAATCAGCCCCAGCATTTT
TRBD1 TRBJ2-2 once 15 TRBV10-3 CAISPTGVNTGELFF TGTGCCATCAGCCCTACAGGGGTAAACACCGGGGAGCTGTTTTTT
TRBD2 TRBJ2-2 - 16 TRBV9 CASSVSTSGGTGELFF TGTGCCAGCAGCGTATCTACTAGCGGGGGCACCGGGGAGCTGTTTTTT
- TRBJ2-1 - 13 TRBV6-1 CASSEVGYNEQFF TGTGCCAGCAGTGAAGTCGGGTACAATGAGCAGTTCTTC
TRBD2 TRBJ2-5 once 18 TRBV12-5 CASGLVVTSGGIQETQYF TGTGCTAGTGGTTTGGTAGTCACTAGCGGGGGTATCCAAGAGACCCAGTACTTC
TRBD1 TRBJ2-7 - 14 TRBV2 CASSVRQGAYEQYF TGTGCCAGCAGTGTAAGACAGGGGGCCTACGAGCAGTACTTC
- TRBJ2-1 - 15 TRBV14 CASSPRRLAIGEQFF TGTGCCAGCAGCCCCCGTAGGCTAGCTATCGGTGAGCAGTTCTTC
- TRBJ1-1 once 13 TRBV14 CASREGHKGEAFF TGTGCCAGCAGGGAAGGACACAAGGGTGAAGCTTTCTTT
TRBD2 TRBJ2-3 - 15 TRBV5-1 CASTVLAGGTDTQYF TGCGCCAGCACCGTACTAGCGGGGGGCACAGATACGCAGTATTTT
TRBD2 TRBJ2-7 few 15 TRBV28 CASSLGSSGTYEQYF TGTGCCAGCAGTTTAGGATCTAGCGGGACCTACGAGCAGTACTTC
- TRBJ2-1 - 15 TRBV7-6 CASSLLAVSYNEQFF TGTGCCAGCAGCTTATTAGCGGTCTCCTACAATGAGCAGTTCTTC